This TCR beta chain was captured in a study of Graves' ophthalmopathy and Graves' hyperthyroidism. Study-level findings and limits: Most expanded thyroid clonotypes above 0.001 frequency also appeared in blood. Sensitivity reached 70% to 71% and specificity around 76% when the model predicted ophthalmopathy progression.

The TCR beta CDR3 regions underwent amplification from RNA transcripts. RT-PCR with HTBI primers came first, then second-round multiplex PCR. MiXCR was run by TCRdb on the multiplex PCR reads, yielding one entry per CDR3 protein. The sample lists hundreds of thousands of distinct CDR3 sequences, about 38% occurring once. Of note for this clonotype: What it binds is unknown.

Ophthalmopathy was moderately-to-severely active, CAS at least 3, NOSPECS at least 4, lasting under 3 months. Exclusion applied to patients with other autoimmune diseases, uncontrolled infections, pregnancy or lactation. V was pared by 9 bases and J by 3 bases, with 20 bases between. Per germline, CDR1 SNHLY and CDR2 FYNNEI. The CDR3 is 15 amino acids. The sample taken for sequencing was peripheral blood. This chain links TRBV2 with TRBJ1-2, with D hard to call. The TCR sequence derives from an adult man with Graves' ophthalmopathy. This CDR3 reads CASGGADEQYYGYTF. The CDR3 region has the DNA TGTGCCAGTGGTGGCGCCGACGAGCAGTACTATGGCTACACCTTC.